This TCR beta chain was recorded in a study of vaccination effects on CD4 cells after COVID-19. Regarding the study as a whole: Common cold coronavirus cross-reactivity was shown by only 1 of 255 vaccine-induced clones in healthy vaccinees. Infection-derived and vaccine-derived clones contracted markedly late after vaccination.

Sequenced by immunoSEQ multiplex PCR; TCRdb stores in-frame clones only, minus some. The sample includes nearly 35,000 clones, roughly 72% of them seen just once. CDR1 and CDR2 (germline): SNHLY, FYNNEI. The CDR3 covers 15 residues. Trimming cost V 7 bases and J 4 bases, with 17 bases left between them. Antigen-specific CD4+ T cells expanded by the ViraFEST assay with viral peptide pools were then sequenced. Culturing for around 10 days preceded CD4+ T cell isolation. Vaccinated participants had no history of SARS-CoV-2 infection and tested negative for nucleocapsid antibodies. Researchers reported culturing more than 1.5 million PBMC in each well, adding roughly 10 IU/ml IL-2 and roughly 10 ug/ml peptides. With respect to this clone: As yet, its antigen is unknown.

Sequences were derived from CD4+ T cells from PBMCs cultured with HCoV-OC43 spike peptides, sampled before COVID-19 vaccination. The subset denotes: HCoV-OC43 spike overlapping peptide pool stimulation. The chain couples TRBV2 to TRBJ1-3; TRBD1 might be the D (6 bases). The TCR sequence derives from a human donor who received a COVID-19 vaccine. The CDR3 bases are TGTGCCAGCACCACAGGCAGGGGAAGGGGAAACACCATATATTTT. It yields the protein CASTTGRGRGNTIYF.